Below are 19 T cell receptor beta chains sequenced from a single sample in a study of cytomegalovirus exposure and HLA in healthy donors. Both 60 Vbeta primers and 13 Jbeta primers went into the PCR. Clones were sequenced by immunoSEQ multiplex PCR, and TCRdb holds only the in-frame ones, with some missing. The sample has about 89,000 clones; approximately 57% are singletons. Sequencing was done on a sample of PBMCs. These receptors originate from a woman in her twenties or thirties in good health and CMV-seronegative.

A word on this clone: One end of the junction varies from germline; a read error may be responsible. The rearrangement joins TRBV7-2 to TRBJ2-7; D is perhaps TRBD2 (5 bases). CDR3 length equals 13 residues. From germline, CDR1 is SGHTA and CDR2 FQGNSA. CDR3 region: CASSLAYREMLSF. CDR3 DNA: TGTGCCAGCAGCTTAGCGTACCGGGAAATGCTGAGCTTC. The complete variable domain, with remaining parts taken from reference TRBV7-2 and TRBJ2-7, reads GAGVSQSPSNKVTEKGKDVELRCDPISGHTALYWYRQSLGQGLEFLIYFQGNSAPDKSGLPSDRFSAERTGGSVSTLTIQRTQQEDSAVYLCASSLAYREMLSFGPGTRLTVT.

This clone was seen a handful of times. The V call is TRBV10-3, the J call TRBJ2-2; 11 nucleotides line up with TRBD2. Germline CDR1 is ENHRY and CDR2 is SYGVKD. V shed 4 bases, J shed 0 bases, and the junction held 1 base outside the gene matches. The CDR3 spans 16 residues. CDR3 sequence: CAISGSGGANTGELFF. The CDR3 DNA sequence: TGTGCCATCAGTGGTAGCGGGGGGGCGAACACCGGGGAGCTGTTTTTT.

The J gene is TRBJ2-4, the V gene TRBV10-3; TRBD2 is a possible D gene (6 bases). The germline V gene has CDR1 ENHRY and CDR2 SYGVKD. There are 14 residues in the CDR3. V was cut by 6 bases and J by 6 bases, with 15 bases left in between. The CDR3 loop reads CAIRAGLNSNIQYF. The CDR3 DNA reads TGTGCCATCAGGGCCGGACTAAACTCAAACATTCAGTACTTC.

The rearrangement joins TRBV7-6 to TRBJ1-1; D not resolved. The CDR3 totals 13 residues. Trimming shortened V by 5 bases and J by 3 bases, and 10 bases separated the two germline ends. Germline assignment: CDR1 SGHVS and CDR2 FNYEAQ. The CDR3 coding sequence is TGTGCCAGCAGCCCCTTACACGACACTGAAGCTTTCTTT. It yields the protein CASSPLHDTEAFF.

Only a few counts were recorded for this clone. V gene TRBV10-3 combines with J gene TRBJ2-2, with 10 bases lining up with TRBD1. V shed 0 bases and J 1 base; nucleotides not matched to a gene: 5. The CDR3 is 18 amino acids. Looked up from germline, CDR1 is ENHRY and CDR2 is SYGVKD. CDR3 nucleotides: TGTGCCATCAGTGAGTCGGGGGGACAGGGGAGGAACACCGGGGAGCTGTTTTTT. This sequence encodes CAISESGGQGRNTGELFF.

The CDR3 DNA is TGTGCCAGCGCGGACCACAGGGGCCCTCAGCCCCAGCATTTT. It codes for CASADHRGPQPQHF. The rearrangement links TRBV19 to TRBJ1-5; 7 bases are a match to TRBD1. The CDR3 loop spans 14 amino acids. V shed 9 bases and J 6 bases; nucleotides not matched to a gene: 11. Germline loops: CDR1 LNHDA, CDR2 SQIVND (reference sequence).

This chain connects TRBV9 to TRBJ2-3; 7 bases align to TRBD2. CDR3 length: 15 amino acids. V lost 6 bases and J lost 5; bases outside the gene matches: 12. Germline CDR1 and CDR2: SGDLS and YYNGEE. Here the CDR3 DNA reads TGTGCCAGCACCTTAGACCTAGCGGTTGGAGATACGCAGTATTTT. As protein: CASTLDLAVGDTQYF. Full variable domain (rest looked up from reference TRBV9 and TRBJ2-3): DSGVTQTPKHLITATGQRVTLRCSPRSGDLSVYWYQQSLDQGLQFLIQYYNGEERAKGNILERFSAQQFPDLHSELNLSSLELGDSALYFCASTLDLAVGDTQYFGPGTRLTVL.

This chain connects TRBV18 to TRBJ1-1; D might be TRBD1 (5 bases). This CDR3 comprises 17 residues. The V gene lost 0 bases and the J gene lost 2 bases, with 16 bases spanning the gap. Germline CDR1 and CDR2: KGHSH and LQKENI. The chain's CDR3 is CASSPPRGRGINTEAFF. The CDR3 coding sequence is TGTGCCAGCTCACCACCAAGGGGCCGGGGGATAAACACTGAAGCTTTCTTT.

V gene TRBV5-1 combines with J gene TRBJ2-2; 9 bases fit TRBD2. Germline V gene data show CDR1 as SGHRS and CDR2 as YFSETQ. Trimming at V came to 0 bases and at J to 5 bases, leaving 8 bases not matched to a gene. The CDR3 totals 17 residues. The CDR3 sequence is CASSLDLAGGRTGELFF. The DNA of the CDR3 is TGCGCCAGCAGCTTGGATCTCGCGGGAGGGCGTACCGGGGAGCTGTTTTTT.

This clone was recorded only once. The chain has TRBV9 and TRBJ1-1, with D perhaps TRBD1 (6 bases). The CDR3 contains 13 residues. Germline-derived CDR1 and CDR2 are SGDLS and YYNGEE. Trimming pared 3 bases from V and 4 bases from J, leaving 10 bases between. This CDR3 is CASSATGFTEAFF. In nucleotides, the CDR3 is TGTGCCAGCAGCGCAACAGGGTTCACTGAAGCTTTCTTT.

This sequence joins TRBV25-1 and TRBJ1-2; no clear D gene. The CDR3 contains 12 residues. Looked up from germline, CDR1 is MGHDK and CDR2 is SYGVNS. Trimming pared 3 bases from V and 4 bases from J, leaving 6 bases between. The CDR3 spells CASSDGRYGYTF. Written as DNA, the CDR3 is TGTGCCAGCAGTGATGGGCGCTATGGCTACACCTTC.

This clone was seen a handful of times. This chain links TRBV5-1 with TRBJ2-5; 9 bases line up with TRBD1. The junction had 3 bases not matched to a gene; V was cut back by 5 bases and J by 1 base. This CDR3 region has 14 residues. CDR1 and CDR2 (germline): SGHRS, YFSETQ. CDR3 sequence (DNA): TGCGCCAGCAGGGACAGGGGATTCCAAGAGACCCAGTACTTC. Translating gives CASRDRGFQETQYF. The whole variable domain, filled in from reference TRBV5-1 and TRBJ2-5, reads KAGVTQTPRYLIKTRGQQVTLSCSPISGHRSVSWYQQTPGQGLQFLFEYFSETQRNKGNFPGRFSGRQFSNSRSEMNVSTLELGDSALYLCASRDRGFQETQYFGPGTRLLVL.

CDR3 coding DNA: TGTGCCAGCAGTTACAGGGAAGCCTCCTATGGCTACACCTTC. Its translation is CASSYREASYGYTF. The chain employs TRBV28 and TRBJ1-2, with a weak D call TRBD1 (6 bases). Germline CDR1 and CDR2: MDHEN and SYDVKM. V lost 4 bases and J lost 4, with 13 bases in between. The CDR3 is 14 amino acids.

This clone was picked up a small number of times. V is TRBV5-1 and J is TRBJ2-2; 8 bases line up with TRBD2. This CDR3 has 18 amino acids. V lost 0 bases, J lost 8 bases, and 15 bases stayed unmatched. The germline V gene encodes CDR1 SGHRS and CDR2 YFSETQ. CDR3 protein: CASSLALAGVLVRGELFF. CDR3 bases: TGCGCCAGCAGCTTGGCCCTAGCGGGCGTTCTTGTTCGGGGGGAGCTGTTTTTT.

This sequence joins TRBV30 and TRBJ2-3, with 14 nucleotides matching TRBD2. J gave up 4 bases and V 1 base, and 10 bases lay outside the gene matches. In germline, CDR1 is GTSNPN, CDR2 SVGIG (reference sequence). CDR3 length: 18 amino acids. DNA for the CDR3: TGTGCCTGGAGTGCCGCGAGACTAGCGGGAGGGTCCGCAGATACGCAGTATTTT. Its translation is CAWSAARLAGGSADTQYF. Based on the CDR3 plus reference TRBV30 and TRBJ2-3, the full variable domain is SQTIHQWPATLVQPVGSPLSLECTVEGTSNPNLYWYRQAAGRGLQLLFYSVGIGQISSEVPQNLSASRPQDRQFILSSKKLLLSDSGFYLCAWSAARLAGGSADTQYFGPGTRLTVL.

V gene TRBV5-1 combines with J gene TRBJ1-1; 7 bases are shared with TRBD1. The CDR3 length is 15 residues. Germline V gene data show CDR1 as SGHRS and CDR2 as YFSETQ. V gave up 4 bases and J gave up 0 bases; unmatched junction bases: 6. The DNA of the CDR3 is TGCGCCAGCAGCGGGGGACAGCATATGAACACTGAAGCTTTCTTT. As protein: CASSGGQHMNTEAFF.

The chain couples TRBV5-4 to TRBJ2-7; D gene unclear. Germline CDR1 reads SGHNT; CDR2 reads YYREEE (reference sequence). CDR3 length: 15 residues. The V end lost 2 bases, the J end lost 2 bases, and 14 bases lay between the germline ends. The CDR3 reads CASSFPQTGTYEQYF. Written as DNA, the CDR3 is TGTGCCAGCAGCTTTCCCCAGACTGGAACCTACGAGCAGTACTTC. Drawing the rest from reference TRBV5-4 and TRBJ2-7, the complete variable domain is ETGVTQSPTHLIKTRGQQVTLRCSSQSGHNTVSWYQQALGQGPQFIFQYYREEENGRGNFPPRFSGLQFPNYSSELNVNALELDDSALYLCASSFPQTGTYEQYFGPGTRLTVT.

The CDR3 region has the DNA TGTGCCAGCAGCCCTGGGGGGGGACCTGAAGCTTTCTTT. It codes for CASSPGGGPEAFF. The chain recombines TRBV9 with TRBJ1-1; possibly TRBD1 for D (5 bases). Looked up from germline, CDR1 is SGDLS and CDR2 is YYNGEE. This CDR3 has 13 residues. V lost 4 bases to trimming and J lost 6 bases, with 13 bases between them.

Only a few counts were recorded for this clone. This chain connects TRBV7-2 to TRBJ2-1; no clear D gene. The CDR3 length is 14 residues. CDR1 is SGHTA and CDR2 is FQGNSA in the germline V gene. V was trimmed by 1 base and J by 6 bases, leaving 10 bases between them. The CDR3 reads CASSLGIHGNEQFF. DNA of the CDR3: TGTGCCAGCAGCTTAGGCATCCACGGCAATGAGCAGTTCTTC.